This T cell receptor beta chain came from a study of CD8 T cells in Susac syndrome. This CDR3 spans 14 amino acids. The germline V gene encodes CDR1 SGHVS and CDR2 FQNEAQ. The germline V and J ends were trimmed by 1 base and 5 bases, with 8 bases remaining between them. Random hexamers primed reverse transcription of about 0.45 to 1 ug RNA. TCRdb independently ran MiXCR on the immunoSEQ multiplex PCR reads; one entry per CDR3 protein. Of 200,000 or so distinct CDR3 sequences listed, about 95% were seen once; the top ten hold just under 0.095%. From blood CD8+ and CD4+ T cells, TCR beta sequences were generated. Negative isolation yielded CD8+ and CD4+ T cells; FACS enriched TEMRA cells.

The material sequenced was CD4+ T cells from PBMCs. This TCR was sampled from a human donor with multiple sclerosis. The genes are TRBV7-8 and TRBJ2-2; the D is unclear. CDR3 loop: CASSLGAGTGELFF. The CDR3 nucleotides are TGTGCCAGCAGCTTAGGGGCAGGAACCGGGGAGCTGTTTTTT.